This TCR beta chain was profiled in a study of identical twins. Study observations and caveats: Low generation probability was overrepresented in out-of-frame alpha sequences shared by twins. In beta out-of-frame sequences, the excess sharing between twins was weaker.

A universal primer site was added by template switching, and unique molecular identifiers were carried by the cDNA. TCRdb called the 5' RACE reads again in MiXCR, with one record for every CDR3 protein. This sample has approximately 300,000 distinct CDR3 sequences, with roughly 9% found just once. CDR1 and CDR2 (germline): MNHEY, SMNVEV (reference sequence). This CDR3 contains 13 residues. Trimming left V 5 bases short and J 3 bases short, with 10 bases between. This clonotype has only a few counts. Its antigen is as yet unknown. The sample also formed part of further work on yellow fever vaccine responses in identical twins.

The sequence was obtained from a woman aged 18-29 years in good health. Sequencing was carried out using CD8+ T cells sorted from blood. The chain is built from TRBV27 and TRBJ1-1, with D maybe TRBD1 (5 bases). Written as DNA, the CDR3 is TGTGCCAGCAGTGGAGGGGAGGACACTGAAGCTTTCTTT. This gives the protein CASSGGEDTEAFF.